This T cell receptor beta chain was captured in a study of CD8 T cells in Susac syndrome. The table lists this clonotype with a count of one. FACS was used to enrich TEMRA cells, whereas the CD8+ and CD4+ T cells were obtained by negative isolation. V shed 0 bases and J shed 6 bases, with 15 bases lying between them. Germline V CDR1 and CDR2: LGHDT, YNNKEL (reference sequence). The CDR3 is made up of 17 amino acids. Random-hexamer reverse transcription was applied to about 0.5 to 1 ug RNA. TCRdb called the immunoSEQ multiplex PCR reads again in MiXCR, with one record for every CDR3 protein. The data show some 150,000 distinct CDR3 sequences, with less than 97% seen just once and about 0.15% held by the top ten.

The V and J genes are TRBV3-1 and TRBJ1-6, with D perhaps TRBD1 (5 bases). This clonotype originated in a human donor with multiple sclerosis. The sample comprised CD8+ T cells from PBMCs. Here the CDR3 DNA reads TGTGCCAGCAGCCAAGATTTGGGGGTGGCGGCTAATTCACCCCTCCACTTT. This gives the protein CASSQDLGVAANSPLHF.